This passage covers 27 T cell receptor beta chains from one sample sequenced in a study of blood T cell repertoires in COVID-19. The repertoire was sequenced with immunoSEQ multiplex PCR; TCRdb's copy has only in-frame clones and lacks some. The sample lists 50,000 to 70,000 clones, 85% to 90% seen once, with roughly 6.9% in the top ten. Sequencing was carried out using peripheral blood. The receptors were sampled from a man in his fifties with active COVID-19.

The chain couples TRBV3-1 (or the pseudogene TRBV3-2) to TRBJ2-6, with 7 bases matching TRBD2. This CDR3 spans 17 amino acids. Germline V gene data show CDR1 as LGHDT and CDR2 as YNNKEL (reference sequence). Trimming took 3 bases from V and 0 from J; bases not matched to a gene: 5. The CDR3 bases are TGTGCCAGCAGCCATCGTGGGGGGGACTCTGGGGCCAACGTCCTGACTTTC. Translating gives CASSHRGGDSGANVLTF.

The chain uses TRBV18 and TRBJ2-2; TRBD1 matches at 8 bases. The V gene end was trimmed by 6 bases and the J gene end by 4 bases; junction bases not matched to a gene: 7. Germline V gene lookup returns CDR1 KGHSH and CDR2 LQKENI. The CDR3 covers 15 residues. CDR3: CASSPRTGSTGELFF. CDR3 nucleotide sequence: TGTGCCAGCTCGCCTCGGACAGGGTCCACCGGGGAGCTGTTTTTT.

The rearrangement joins TRBV7-8 to TRBJ2-3; 12 bases line up with TRBD2. Germline V gene lookup returns CDR1 SGHVS and CDR2 FQNEAQ. The junction had 9 bases not matched to a gene; V was cut back by 5 bases and J by 6 bases. The CDR3 has 16 residues. DNA of the CDR3: TGTGCCAGCAGCCCTTCACTAGCGGGGGGTGTGGATACGCAGTATTTT. This encodes CASSPSLAGGVDTQYF.

The chain combines TRBV19 with TRBJ2-3; D remains unclear. The CDR3 length is 12 residues. Germline assignment: CDR1 LNHDA and CDR2 SQIVND (reference sequence). V was clipped by 1 base and J by 14 bases, with 13 bases between them. This CDR3 is CASSIAWSMLYF. Written as DNA, the CDR3 is TGTGCCAGTAGTATAGCGTGGAGCATGTTGTATTTT.

The V gene is TRBV6-5, the J gene TRBJ2-3; 7 nucleotides line up with TRBD1. This CDR3 contains 15 residues. J gave up 4 bases and V 2 bases, and 6 bases lay outside the gene matches. Per germline, CDR1 MNHEY and CDR2 SVGAGI. The CDR3 nucleotides read TGTGCCAGCAGTTACAGGGACAGCTATCCAGATACGCAGTATTTT. Translation: CASSYRDSYPDTQYF.

The rearrangement uses TRBV5-1 and TRBJ2-1; TRBD2 agrees at 12 bases. V gave up 2 bases and J gave up 8 bases; unmatched junction bases: 5. The CDR3 runs to 15 residues. The germline V gene encodes CDR1 SGHRS and CDR2 YFSETQ. This CDR3 reads CASSFGTSGLYEQFF. In nucleotides, the CDR3 is TGCGCCAGCAGCTTCGGGACTAGCGGGCTTTATGAGCAGTTCTTC.

The rearrangement joins TRBV3-1 (or the pseudogene TRBV3-2) to TRBJ2-2, with D possibly being TRBD2 (5 bases). Between the trimmed V and J ends, which lost 1 base and 5 bases, there was a span of 11 bases. Germline lookup yields CDR1 LGHDT and CDR2 YNNKEL (reference sequence). CDR3 length: 15 amino acids. CDR3 region: CASSQGLPGTGELFF. The CDR3 bases are TGTGCCAGCAGCCAAGGACTCCCGGGGACCGGGGAGCTGTTTTTT.

This chain joins TRBV28 and TRBJ2-1; D is possibly TRBD1 (6 bases). CDR1 and CDR2 (germline): MDHEN, SYDVKM. The CDR3 is 14 residues long. The ends were cut back, 5 bases at V and 7 bases at J, with 15 bases in the middle. Written as DNA, the CDR3 is TGTGCCAGCAGTGCCTACAGGGTTGGGAATGAGCAGTTCTTC. Protein sequence: CASSAYRVGNEQFF.

V and J are TRBV27 and TRBJ1-1; D uncertain. Per the germline V gene, CDR1 is MNHEY and CDR2 is SMNVEV (reference sequence). V was shortened by 4 bases and J by 2 bases, with 8 bases between the two germline ends. The CDR3 covers 13 residues. CDR3 DNA sequence: TGTGCCAGCAGTTCGGGTTATAACACTGAAGCTTTCTTT. This sequence encodes CASSSGYNTEAFF.

The rearrangement joins TRBV2 to TRBJ2-2; a possible D gene is TRBD2 (6 bases). From germline, CDR1 is SNHLY and CDR2 FYNNEI. The CDR3 totals 13 residues. V lost 8 bases to trimming and J lost 4 bases, with 11 bases between them. The CDR3 loop is CASRGDGTGELFF. The CDR3 coding sequence is TGTGCCAGCCGCGGGGACGGCACCGGGGAGCTGTTTTTT.

The gene calls are TRBV5-1 and TRBJ2-1; 8 bases fit TRBD2. After removal of 3 bases from V and 15 bases from J, the junction contained 23 bases not matched to a gene. CDR1 SGHRS and CDR2 YFSETQ come from the germline V gene. CDR3 length: 17 residues. In nucleotides, the CDR3 is TGCGCCAGCAGCTCGGTATTCGCCTCCCCGGGGGGGGGAGGGGCGTTCTTC. It codes for CASSSVFASPGGGGAFF.

The V and J genes are TRBV11-3 and TRBJ1-2, with 8 bases fitting TRBD1. The CDR3 length is 15 residues. The germline CDR1 and CDR2 sequences are SGHNT and YENEEA. J lost 4 bases, V lost 4 bases, and 8 bases had no gene match. The CDR3 sequence is CASSSQGASGYGYTF. The DNA for the CDR3 is TGTGCCAGCAGCTCGCAGGGGGCGTCCGGCTATGGCTACACCTTC.

The chain combines TRBV7-9 with TRBJ1-6; tentative D call: TRBD1 (5 bases). Per the germline V gene, CDR1 is SEHNR and CDR2 is FQNEAQ (reference sequence). Trimming took off 6 bases at V and 5 bases at J, with 11 bases between the two ends. The CDR3 has 14 amino acids. The CDR3 protein is CASSKGHDNSPLHF. The CDR3 DNA reads as TGTGCCAGCAGTAAAGGACACGATAATTCACCCCTCCACTTT.

This chain uses TRBV7-9 with TRBJ2-1; 7 bases agree with TRBD2. The V segment lost 4 bases and the J segment 6 bases; nucleotides outside the gene matches: 18. The CDR3 spans 18 residues. Germline V lookup: CDR1 SEHNR, CDR2 FQNEAQ (reference sequence). The CDR3 DNA is TGTGCCAGCAGCTCGGGGAGGGCCTTAATGTTGTCGGCCAATGAGCAGTTCTTC. Translating it yields CASSSGRALMLSANEQFF.

The chain joins TRBV29-1 to TRBJ2-2; TRBD2 aligns across 12 bases. The ends lost 6 bases at V and 13 bases at J; junction bases unmatched: 9. CDR1 SQVTM and CDR2 ANQGSEA come from the germline V gene. CDR3 length: 13 residues. The CDR3 spells CSVSSGGAVGLFF. The CDR3, as DNA: TGCAGCGTCTCTAGCGGGGGGGCGGTCGGGCTGTTTTTT.

CDR3 sequence reads: CASSLEASGLREQYV. CDR3 nucleotide sequence: TGTGCCAGCAGCTTAGAGGCCTCGGGTCTCCGCGAGCAGTACGTC. This chain links TRBV11-2 with TRBJ2-7, with D uncertain. The CDR3 runs 15 residues. Germline V gene sequence: CDR1 SGHAT, CDR2 FQNNGV. Between the trimmed V and J ends, which lost 0 bases and 6 bases, there was a span of 15 bases.

The count of this clone is one. The genes are TRBV11-2 and TRBJ2-2, with D tentatively TRBD1 (5 bases). V was cut by 5 bases and J by 7 bases, with 14 bases left in between. The CDR3 extends over 14 amino acids. Germline CDR1 SGHAT, CDR2 FQNNGV. The CDR3 bases are TGTGCCAGCAGCCCGGACACCTTCAGCGGGGAGCTGTTTTTT. It yields the protein CASSPDTFSGELFF.

This clone was observed a handful of times. The V and J genes are TRBV7-9 and TRBJ1-3; D call uncertain. The V gene lost 4 bases and the J gene lost 2 bases, with 9 bases spanning the gap. Germline V gene sequence: CDR1 SEHNR, CDR2 FQNEAQ (reference sequence). The CDR3 loop spans 14 amino acids. The CDR3 protein is CASSSGATGNTIYF. CDR3 bases: TGTGCCAGCAGCTCCGGAGCTACTGGAAACACCATATATTTT.

The chain combines TRBV5-6 with TRBJ1-1, with a possible D match to TRBD1 (6 bases). Trimming cost V 1 base and J 5 bases, with 18 bases left between them. The CDR3 extends over 16 amino acids. Germline V gene data show CDR1 as SGHDT and CDR2 as YYEEEE. As DNA, the CDR3 is TGTGCCAGCAGCTTGTTTATTAATCAGGGGTTGACTGAAGCTTTCTTT. It codes for CASSLFINQGLTEAFF. The entire variable domain, with the rest obtained from reference TRBV5-6 and TRBJ1-1, is as follows: DAGVTQSPTHLIKTRGQQVTLRCSPKSGHDTVSWYQQALGQGPQFIFQYYEEEERQRGNFPDRFSGHQFPNYSSELNVNALLLGDSALYLCASSLFINQGLTEAFFGQGTRLTVV.

This chain connects TRBV10-3 to TRBJ1-5, with a tentative D call TRBD1 (5 bases). Germline V gene lookup returns CDR1 ENHRY and CDR2 SYGVKD. The CDR3 totals 16 residues. With 1 base removed from V and 11 bases from J, the gap between germline ends came to 21 bases. CDR3 residues: CAISELMTALPPAQHF. The CDR3 nucleotides are TGTGCCATCAGTGAGTTGATGACAGCGCTTCCCCCAGCCCAGCATTTT.

This clone showed up just once. The chain is built from TRBV10-1 and TRBJ2-2; D not resolved. Germline lookup yields CDR1 WNHNN and CDR2 SYGVQD (reference sequence). V lost 6 bases and J lost 0, with 8 bases in between. The CDR3 contains 14 residues. The CDR3 protein is CASRSVANTGELFF. The CDR3 DNA reads TGCGCCAGCAGGTCTGTCGCGAACACCGGGGAGCTGTTTTTT.

The chain is built from TRBV5-1 and TRBJ2-5; D gene uncertain. CDR1 and CDR2 (germline): SGHRS, YFSETQ. Trimming stripped 0 bases from V and 1 base from J, with 10 bases between. The CDR3 covers 15 residues. The CDR3 DNA follows: TGCGCCAGCAGCTTGGCCGGTCTCGCCCAAGAGACCCAGTACTTC. Amino acids: CASSLAGLAQETQYF.

This CDR3 is CASSPQVAGEQFF. Here the CDR3 DNA reads TGTGCCAGCAGTCCCCAGGTAGCGGGTGAGCAGTTCTTC. The chain employs TRBV2 and TRBJ2-1; TRBD2 aligns across 7 bases. The germline CDR1 and CDR2 sequences are SNHLY and FYNNEI. CDR3 length: 13 amino acids. The J segment lost 9 bases and the V segment lost 5 bases, leaving 7 bases of the junction unmatched. The complete variable domain, with remaining parts taken from reference TRBV2 and TRBJ2-1, reads EPEVTQTPSHQVTQMGQEVILRCVPISNHLYFYWYRQILGQKVEFLVSFYNNEISEKSEIFDDQFSVERPDGSNFTLKIRSTKLEDSAMYFCASSPQVAGEQFFGPGTRLTVL.

This rearrangement joins TRBV5-6 to TRBJ2-7; 8 bases match TRBD1. CDR3 length equals 15 residues. V shed 4 bases and J 3 bases; nucleotides not matched to a gene: 9. Germline values: CDR1 SGHDT, CDR2 YYEEEE. CDR3 sequence (DNA): TGTGCCAGCAGCCCCCGGGGACAGGCATTCTACGAGCAGTACTTC. Translated: CASSPRGQAFYEQYF.

This clone was observed once. The V and J genes are TRBV10-2 and TRBJ1-1, with D unresolved. The V gene's germline CDR1 is WSHSY and CDR2 SAAADI. The CDR3 consists of 11 residues. V lost 0 bases and J lost 10, with 6 bases in between. The CDR3 loop reads CASSESVGAFF. CDR3 DNA: TGCGCCAGCAGTGAGTCGGTCGGAGCTTTCTTT.

This sequence joins TRBV29-1 and TRBJ2-3, with 8 bases lining up with TRBD2. V lost 2 bases and J lost 5; bases outside the gene matches: 6. CDR1 is SQVTM, CDR2 ANQGSEA, per germline. The CDR3 contains 14 residues. CDR3 sequence (DNA): TGCAGCGTTGAATGGAGCGGGAGAAAAGATACGCAGTATTTT. Translation gives CSVEWSGRKDTQYF.

The chain employs TRBV5-3 and TRBJ2-1, with TRBD2 identical over 7 bases. TRBV5-3 is sorted into the ORF group, with uncertain function. The V segment lost 6 bases and the J segment 2 bases; nucleotides outside the gene matches: 20. The CDR3 is 19 residues long. As DNA, the CDR3 is TGTGCCAGAACCTCAGCCCGACTAGCACCGAAGATCCCCTACAATGAGCAGTTCTTC. Translated: CARTSARLAPKIPYNEQFF.